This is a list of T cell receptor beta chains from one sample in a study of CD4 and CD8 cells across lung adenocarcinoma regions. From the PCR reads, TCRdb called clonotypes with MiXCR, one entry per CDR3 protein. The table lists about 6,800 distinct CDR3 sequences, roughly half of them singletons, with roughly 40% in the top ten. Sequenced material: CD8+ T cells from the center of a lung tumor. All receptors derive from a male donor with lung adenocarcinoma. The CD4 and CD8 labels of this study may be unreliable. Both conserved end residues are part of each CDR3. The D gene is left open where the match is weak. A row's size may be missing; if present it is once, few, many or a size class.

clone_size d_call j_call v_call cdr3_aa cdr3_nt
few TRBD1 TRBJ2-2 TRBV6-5 CASTWTGETGELFF TGTGCCAGCACTTGGACAGGGGAAACCGGGGAGCTGTTTTTT
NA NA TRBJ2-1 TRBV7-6 CASSLRTQRGNEQFF TGTGCCAGCAGCTTGAGGACCCAAAGGGGCAATGAGCAGTTCTTC
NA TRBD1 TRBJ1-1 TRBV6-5 CASSLRQGGGTEAFF TGTGCCAGCAGTCTACGACAGGGTGGTGGCACTGAAGCTTTCTTT
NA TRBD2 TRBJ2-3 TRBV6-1 CASREAGAGSADTQYF TGTGCCAGCAGGGAAGCGGGGGCAGGGAGCGCAGATACCCAGTATTTC
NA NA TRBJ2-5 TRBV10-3 CAILRNPGVVETQYF TGTGCGATCCTCCGGAACCCGGGGGTGGTGGAGACCCAGTACTTC
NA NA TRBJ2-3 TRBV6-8 CASSYPLAGRGEDTQYF TGTGCCAGCAGTTACCCACTGGCGGGACGGGGTGAAGATACGCAGTATTTT
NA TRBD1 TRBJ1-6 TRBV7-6 CASSQDQGGSPLHF TGTGCCAGCAGCCAAGACCAGGGGGGCTCACCCCTCCACTTT
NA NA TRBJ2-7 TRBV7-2 CASSSPLLAPTYEQYF TGTGCCAGCAGCTCCCCTTTGCTAGCGCCGACCTACGAGCAGTACTTC
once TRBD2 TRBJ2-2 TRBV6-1 CASRESGTSDPREQFF TGTGCCAGCAGAGAATCCGGGACTAGCGACCCTAGGGAGCAGTTTTTT
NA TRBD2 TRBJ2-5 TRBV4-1 CASSQYGLAGVDQETQYF TGCGCCAGCAGCCAATACGGACTAGCGGGAGTAGACCAAGAGACCCAGTACTTC
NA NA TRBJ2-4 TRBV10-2 CASEHGDLDKEIQYF TGCGCCAGCGAGCACGGGGATCTAGACAAAGAGATTCAGTACTTC
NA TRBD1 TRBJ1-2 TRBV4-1 CASSQEPGTGSVGYGYTF TGCGCCAGCAGCCAAGAACCTGGGACAGGGAGTGTGGGCTATGGCTACACCTTC
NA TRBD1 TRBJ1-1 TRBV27 CASSLVGGAFGTEAFF TGTGCCAGCAGTTTGGTAGGGGGCGCGTTCGGCACTGAAGCTTTCTTT
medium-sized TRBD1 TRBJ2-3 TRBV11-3 CASSHRVTGTGGTDTQYF TGTGCCAGCAGCCATAGAGTTACCGGGACAGGGGGCACAGATACGCAGTATTTT
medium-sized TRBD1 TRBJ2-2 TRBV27 CASSWDRAAGELFF TGTGCCAGCAGTTGGGACAGGGCGGCCGGGGAGCTGTTTTTT
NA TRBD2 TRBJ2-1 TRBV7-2 CASSSLTSGATYEQFF TGTGCCAGCAGCTCGCTGACTAGCGGGGCGACCTACGAGCAGTTCTTC
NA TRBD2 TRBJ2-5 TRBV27 CASSLAASGIRQYF TGTGCCAGCAGTCTCGCGGCTAGCGGGATCAGGCAGTACTTC
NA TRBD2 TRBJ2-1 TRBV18 CASSPQSSSGSYNEQFF TGTGCCAGCTCACCCCAATCCTCTAGCGGGTCCTACAATGAGCAGTTCTTC
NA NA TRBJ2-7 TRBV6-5 CASSYSEGTLPYEQYF TGTGCCAGCAGTTACTCGGAGGGGACCTTACCGTACGAGCAGTACTTC
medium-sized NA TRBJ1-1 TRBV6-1 CASSPLRDWEAFF TGTGCCAGCAGCCCTCTCCGGGACTGGGAAGCTTTCTTT
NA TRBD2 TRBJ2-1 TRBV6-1 CASMREGSDKQFF TGTGCCAGCATGAGGGAGGGGAGCGATAAGCAGTTTTTT
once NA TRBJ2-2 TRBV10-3 CLRTVSTDTLFF TGTCTCCGGACCGTCAGCACAGATACGCTGTTTTTT
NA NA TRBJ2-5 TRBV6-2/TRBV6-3 CASSSVDEQYF TGTGCCAGCAGTTCTGTCGATGAGCAGTACTTC
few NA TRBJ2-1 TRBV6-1 CASSSPDSYNEQFF TGTGCCAGCAGTAGCCCGGACTCCTACAATGAGCAGTTCTTC
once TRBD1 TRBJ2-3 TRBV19 CASSIRQGADTQYF TGTGCCAGTAGTATACGACAGGGGGCAGATACGCAGTATTTT
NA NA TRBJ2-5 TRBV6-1 CASSVSWGQETQYF TGTGCCAGCAGTGTTTCATGGGGCCAAGAGACCCAGTACTTC
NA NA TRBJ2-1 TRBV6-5 CASSYLPAGHDNTQFF TGTGCCAGCAGTTACTTGCCAGCAGGGCACGACAATACGCAGTTCTTT
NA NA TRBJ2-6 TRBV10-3 CAISSGSNSGANVLTF TGTGCCATCAGTTCAGGGAGCAACTCTGGGGCCAACGTCCTGACTTTC
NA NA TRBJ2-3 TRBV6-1 CARTLQAVSTGTQYF TGTGCCAGGACCCTCCAAGCGGTGAGCACAGGGACGCAGTATTTT
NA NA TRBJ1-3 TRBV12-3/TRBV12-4 CASSFWISGNTIYF TGTGCCAGCAGTTTCTGGATCTCTGGAAACACCATATATTTT
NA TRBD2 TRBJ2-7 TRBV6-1 CASSRLAGANEQYF TGTGCCAGCAGTCGACTAGCGGGGGCTAATGAGCAGTACTTC
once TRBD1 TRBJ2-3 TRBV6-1 CASSDGTGLTDTQYF TGTGCCAGCAGTGACGGGACAGGGCTCACAGATACGCAGTATTTT
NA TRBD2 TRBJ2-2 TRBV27 CASSQLAGVGTGELFF TGTGCCAGCAGTCAACTAGCGGGAGTCGGGACCGGGGAGCTGTTTTTT
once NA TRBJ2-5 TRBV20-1 CSARLDAGETQYF TGCAGTGCTAGGTTGGACGCCGGGGAGACCCAGTACTTC
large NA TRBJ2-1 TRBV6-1 CASSERGAYNEQFF TGTGCCAGCAGTGAAAGGGGGGCCTACAATGAGCAGTTCTTC
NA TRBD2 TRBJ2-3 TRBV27 CASGGRGAGDTETQYF TGTGCCAGCGGGGGACGAGGGGCGGGAGACACAGAGACGCAGTATTTC
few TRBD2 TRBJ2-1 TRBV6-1 CASRSGTSGTYEQFF TGTGCCAGCAGGTCCGGGACTAGCGGAACCTACGAGCAGTTCTTC
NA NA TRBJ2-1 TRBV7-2 CASSFFRTDSYEQFF TGTGCCAGCAGCTTCTTCCGGACAGACTCCTACGAGCAGTTCTTC
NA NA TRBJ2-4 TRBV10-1 CAWGKGAKNIQYF NA
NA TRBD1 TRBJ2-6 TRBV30 CARSGGTGSLGANVLTF TGTGCCCGGAGCGGAGGGACAGGGTCCCTTGGGGCCAACGTCCTGACTTTC
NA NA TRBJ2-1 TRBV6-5 CASSYSCSGSQFF TGTGCCAGCAGTTATTCGTGCAGCGGTTCGCAGTTCTTC
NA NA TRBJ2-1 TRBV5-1 CASAQGGGYNEQFF TGCGCCAGCGCACAGGGCGGGGGCTACAATGAGCAGTTCTTC
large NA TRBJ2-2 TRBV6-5 CASSPGTTTGELFF TGTGCCAGCAGTCCGGGCACGACCACCGGGGAGCTGTTTTTT
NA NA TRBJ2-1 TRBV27 CASSLSNYNEQFF TGTGCCAGCAGTTTATCGAATTACAATGAGCAGTTCTTC
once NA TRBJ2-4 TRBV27 CARGLTTKDTQYF TGTGCCAGGGGGCTGACAACCAAAGACACGCAGTATTTC
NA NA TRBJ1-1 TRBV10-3 CANSNRINEAFF TGTGCCAACAGCAATAGGATAAATGAAGCTTTCTTT
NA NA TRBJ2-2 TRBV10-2 CASSSPGAQFF TGCGCCAGCTCTTCCCCCGGGGCGCAGTTTTTT
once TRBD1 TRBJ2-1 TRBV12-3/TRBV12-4 CASRLTGTTYEQFF TGTGCCAGCAGGCTGACAGGGACGACCTACGAGCAGTTCTTC
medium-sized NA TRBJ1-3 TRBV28 CASSLVRGSGNTIYF TGTGCCAGCAGTTTGGTCCGGGGCTCTGGAAACACCATATATTTT
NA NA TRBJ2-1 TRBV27 CASTGAVADAQYF TGTGCCAGCACCGGGGCGGTAGCGGATGCGCAGTATTTC
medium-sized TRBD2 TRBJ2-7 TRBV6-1 CASGTNAKTYNEQYF TGTGCCAGCGGGACTAATGCGAAGACCTACAATGAGCAGTACTTC
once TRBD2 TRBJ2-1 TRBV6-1 CASSRGAGGNNMQFF TGTGCCAGCAGTCGGGGAGCGGGGGGCAACAATATGCAGTTCTTC
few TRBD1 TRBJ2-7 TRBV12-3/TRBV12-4 CASSSGDSSYEQYF TGTGCCAGCAGTTCCGGGGACAGCTCCTACGAGCAGTACTTC
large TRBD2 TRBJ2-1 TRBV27 CASSISGTSGRRAYNEQFF TGTGCCAGCAGTATTTCCGGGACTAGCGGGAGAAGGGCCTACAATGAGCAGTTCTTC
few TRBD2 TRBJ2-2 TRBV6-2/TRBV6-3 CASTTPLAGSTKELFF TGTGCCAGCACCACCCCCCTAGCGGGTAGTACGAAGGAGCTGTTTTTT
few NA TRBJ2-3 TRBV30 CAWSVGGGLTDTQYF TGTGCCTGGAGTGTAGGAGGGGGGCTCACAGATACGCAGTATTTT
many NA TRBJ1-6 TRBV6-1 CASSESPADGHSPLHF TGTGCCAGCAGTGAAAGTCCGGCCGATGGACATTCACCCCTCCACTTT
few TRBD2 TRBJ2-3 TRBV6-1 CASSRTSAGADTQYF TGTGCCAGCAGTCGGACTAGCGCAGGGGCAGATACGCAGTATTTT
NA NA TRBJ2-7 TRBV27 CASGQGAGDTNTQYF TGTGCCAGCGGCCAGGGGGCGGGAGACACAAATACGCAGTACTTC
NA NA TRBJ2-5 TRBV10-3 CATELTLREETQYF TGTGCCACCGAACTGACTTTGAGGGAAGAGACCCAGTACTTC